A selection of T cell receptor beta chains follows, all from one sample in a study of blood T cell repertoires in COVID-19. TCRdb's table, derived via immunoSEQ multiplex PCR, lists solely in-frame clones and lacks some. The sample has roughly 53,000 clones; about four fifths are singletons. Material: peripheral blood. These receptors were taken from a man aged 70 or older with active COVID-19. CDR3s leave out the opening cysteine and the closing phenylalanine or tryptophan. Each record gives: clone size, V gene, J gene, CDR3 protein. A row's size may be missing; if present it is once, few, many or a size class.

clone_size: NA; v_call: TRBV7-8; j_call: TRBJ2-3; cdr3_aa: ASSFGPSTDTQY
clone_size: NA; v_call: TRBV27; j_call: TRBJ1-6; cdr3_aa: ASSSTSGGSLYNSPLH
clone_size: NA; v_call: TRBV9; j_call: TRBJ2-3; cdr3_aa: ASSERTSATDTQY
clone_size: NA; v_call: TRBV14; j_call: TRBJ1-2; cdr3_aa: ASSLSQGSPSGYT
clone_size: NA; v_call: TRBV10-3; j_call: TRBJ2-3; cdr3_aa: ATALYGADTQY
clone_size: NA; v_call: TRBV11-1; j_call: TRBJ2-1; cdr3_aa: ASSTPGTRTNEQF
clone_size: NA; v_call: TRBV4-2; j_call: TRBJ2-1; cdr3_aa: ASSQDGTREQF
clone_size: NA; v_call: TRBV18; j_call: TRBJ1-5; cdr3_aa: ASTSGRDNQPQH
clone_size: NA; v_call: TRBV4-2; j_call: TRBJ2-1; cdr3_aa: ASSHGRGNDEQF
clone_size: NA; v_call: TRBV5-4; j_call: TRBJ2-7; cdr3_aa: ASRHTGGAGSYEQY
clone_size: NA; v_call: TRBV29-1; j_call: TRBJ2-7; cdr3_aa: SVDFGQGDYEQY
clone_size: NA; v_call: TRBV28; j_call: TRBJ1-1; cdr3_aa: ASILGGLIGDAVSTEAF
clone_size: once; v_call: TRBV2; j_call: TRBJ1-2; cdr3_aa: ASRDEIGYGYT
clone_size: few; v_call: TRBV5-8; j_call: TRBJ2-7; cdr3_aa: ASSLVGLGYEQY
clone_size: NA; v_call: TRBV11-2; j_call: TRBJ2-1; cdr3_aa: ASSVVGGQGSDNEQF
clone_size: NA; v_call: TRBV5-1; j_call: TRBJ2-2; cdr3_aa: ASTATPGQGRTGELF
clone_size: NA; v_call: TRBV5-1; j_call: TRBJ2-7; cdr3_aa: ASSLGQYEQY